This TCR beta chain was observed in a study of control samples from healthy donors and cancer patients. The protocol was immunoSEQ multiplex PCR, while the TCRdb copy is restricted to in-frame clones and leaves out a portion. The table has 120,000 or so clones, over 75% seen once. This CDR3 contains 14 residues. V was pared by 5 bases and J by 4 bases, with 15 bases between. Per germline, CDR1 SGHTA and CDR2 FQGNSA. This TCR was recovered from a man between 18 and 29 years old in good health. Sequencing was performed on blood. The chain couples TRBV7-2 to TRBJ2-7; no clear D gene. The CDR3 region has the DNA TGTGCCAGCAGCCCGATGCGCCTCACATACGAGCAGTACTTC. It specifies CASSPMRLTYEQYF. The full variable domain, in which reference TRBV7-2 and TRBJ2-7 provide the parts outside the CDR3, is GAGVSQSPSNKVTEKGKDVELRCDPISGHTALYWYRQSLGQGLEFLIYFQGNSAPDKSGLPSDRFSAERTGGSVSTLTIQRTQQEDSAVYLCASSPMRLTYEQYFGPGTRLTVT.